This TCR beta chain is drawn from a study of cytotoxic CD8 clonotypes in ibrutinib-treated CLL. Study conclusions and caveats: Whereas clonality rose at ibrutinib response, it declined toward baseline at progression.

The repertoire was sequenced with immunoSEQ multiplex PCR; TCRdb's copy has only in-frame clones and lacks some. The top ten hold 40% to 45% of the sample, which has more than 55,000 clones, around 68% seen once. As for this clone: Its specificity is not known.

With 5 bases clipped from V and 6 bases from J, the junction kept 5 bases outside the gene matches. The CDR3 is made up of 14 amino acids. CDR1 SGHRS and CDR2 YFSETQ come from the germline V gene. The V call is TRBV5-1, the J call TRBJ1-3, with TRBD1 matching 10 bases. This sequence originates from a human donor with chronic lymphocytic leukemia. The source material was PBMCs, sampled after 12 months of ibrutinib treatment. The CDR3 region is CASSEGQGQNTIYF. The CDR3 DNA sequence: TGCGCCAGCAGTGAGGGACAGGGGCAAAACACCATATATTTT. Together with reference TRBV5-1 and TRBJ1-3, the CDR3 gives the full variable domain: KAGVTQTPRYLIKTRGQQVTLSCSPISGHRSVSWYQQTPGQGLQFLFEYFSETQRNKGNFPGRFSGRQFSNSRSEMNVSTLELGDSALYLCASSEGQGQNTIYFGEGSWLTVV.